This is a list of T cell receptor beta chains from one sample in a study of T cells in Graves' hyperthyroidism and ophthalmopathy. TCRdb re-analysed the multiplex PCR reads in MiXCR, keeping a single row per CDR3 protein. The sample holds more than 300,000 distinct CDR3 sequences, under 20% seen once. Input material: blood. The source of these receptors is a man aged 18 to 29 with Graves' ophthalmopathy. Each CDR3 is given with its conserved first and last residue. D genes are given only for firm matches. Rows may omit the clone size; those that give it use once, few, many or a size class.

j_call	v_call	clone_size	d_call	cdr3_nt	cdr3_aa
TRBJ1-2	TRBV20-1	many	.	TGCAGTGCTAGTCCCGGCTACACCTTC	CSASPGYTF
TRBJ1-1	TRBV12-3/TRBV12-4	many	.	TGTGCCAGCAGTTTAGCGGGTAAGAACACTGAAGCTTTCTTT	CASSLAGKNTEAFF
TRBJ1-4	TRBV5-1	many	.	TGCGCCAGCAGCTTGGACCTGACATCCTTTAATGAAAAACTGTTTTTT	CASSLDLTSFNEKLFF
TRBJ1-4	TRBV5-6	.	.	TGTGCCAGCAGCTCAGGGTCAAGGGGCGAAAAACTGTTTTTT	CASSSGSRGEKLFF
TRBJ2-5	TRBV11-2	many	TRBD2	TGTGCCAGCAGCTTAGAAGCGGGGGGCGCCGGGACCCAGTACTTC	CASSLEAGGAGTQYF
TRBJ1-1	TRBV2	few	TRBD1	TGTGCCAACCGGGACAGGGGGCTTGAAGCTTTCTTT	CANRDRGLEAFF
TRBJ1-1	TRBV2	.	TRBD1	TGTGCCAGCACCAAAGAATGGGACAGCTACACTGAAGCTTTCTTT	CASTKEWDSYTEAFF
TRBJ1-5	TRBV19	.	TRBD1	TGTGCCAGTAGTACCTCCGCCGGGACAGGCGATTACAATCAGCCCCAGCATTTT	CASSTSAGTGDYNQPQHF
TRBJ2-5	TRBV2	many	TRBD2	TGTGCCAGCGAATCTCGGGCGGGGGGGGACCAAGAGACCCAGTACTTC	CASESRAGGDQETQYF
TRBJ2-7	TRBV5-1	many	TRBD1	TGCGCCAGCAGGTCCGACGGGACAGGACCCTACGAGCAGTACTTC	CASRSDGTGPYEQYF
TRBJ2-5	TRBV5-1	.	TRBD2	TGCGCCAGCAGCCCTCTAGCGGGGAGCCGACAAGAGACCCAGTACTTC	CASSPLAGSRQETQYF
TRBJ1-2	TRBV6-6	.	.	TGTGCCAGCAGTTACGGTGAAAACTATGGCTACACCTTC	CASSYGENYGYTF
TRBJ1-5	TRBV20-1	many	.	TGCAGTGCTAGAGTGGGGTTTCACAGAGAGCCCCAGCATTTT	CSARVGFHREPQHF
TRBJ1-5	TRBV19	.	.	TGTGCCAGTAAGAGTCAAATAAATAGCAATCAGCCCCAGCATTTT	CASKSQINSNQPQHF
TRBJ1-4	TRBV6-1	.	.	TGTGCCAGCAGCCGTACTAATGAAAAACTGTTTTTT	CASSRTNEKLFF
TRBJ2-1	TRBV2	many	TRBD1	TGTGCCAGCAGTGGGGGGACAGATAATGAGCAGTTCTTC	CASSGGTDNEQFF
TRBJ2-3	TRBV6-1	many	.	TGTGCCAGCAGTGAAGCGCTTGGGGGGACAGATACGCAGTATTTT	CASSEALGGTDTQYF